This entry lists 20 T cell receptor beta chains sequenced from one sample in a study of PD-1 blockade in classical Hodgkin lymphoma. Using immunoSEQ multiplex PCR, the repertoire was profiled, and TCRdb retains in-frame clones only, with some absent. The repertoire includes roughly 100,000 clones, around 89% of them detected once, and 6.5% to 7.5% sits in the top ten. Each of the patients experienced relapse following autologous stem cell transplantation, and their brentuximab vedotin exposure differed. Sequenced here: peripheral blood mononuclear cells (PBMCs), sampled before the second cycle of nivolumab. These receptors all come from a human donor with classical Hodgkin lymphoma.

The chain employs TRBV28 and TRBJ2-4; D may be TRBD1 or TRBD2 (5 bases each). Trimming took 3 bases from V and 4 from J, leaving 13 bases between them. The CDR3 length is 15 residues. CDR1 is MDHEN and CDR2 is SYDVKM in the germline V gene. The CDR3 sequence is CASSFMGPSKNIQYF. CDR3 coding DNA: TGTGCCAGCAGTTTCATGGGACCCTCTAAAAACATTCAGTACTTC.

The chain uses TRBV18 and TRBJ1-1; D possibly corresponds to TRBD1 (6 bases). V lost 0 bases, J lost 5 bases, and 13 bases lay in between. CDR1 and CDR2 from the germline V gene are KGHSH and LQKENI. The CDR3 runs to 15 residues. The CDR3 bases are TGTGCCAGCTCACCACCTGACAGGATTTGGACTGAAGCTTTCTTT. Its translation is CASSPPDRIWTEAFF.

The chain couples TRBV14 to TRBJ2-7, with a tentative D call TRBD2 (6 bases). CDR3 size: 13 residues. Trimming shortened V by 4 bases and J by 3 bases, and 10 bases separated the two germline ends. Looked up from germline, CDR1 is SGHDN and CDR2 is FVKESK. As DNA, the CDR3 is TGTGCCAGCAGCCTCCGGGGGAGCTACGAGCAGTACTTC. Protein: CASSLRGSYEQYF.

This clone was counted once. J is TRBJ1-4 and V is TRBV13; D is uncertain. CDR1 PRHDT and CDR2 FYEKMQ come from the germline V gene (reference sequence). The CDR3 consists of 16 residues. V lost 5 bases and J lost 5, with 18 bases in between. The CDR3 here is CASSRKGWAQNEKLFF. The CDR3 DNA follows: TGTGCCAGCAGCCGCAAGGGATGGGCCCAGAATGAAAAACTGTTTTTT.

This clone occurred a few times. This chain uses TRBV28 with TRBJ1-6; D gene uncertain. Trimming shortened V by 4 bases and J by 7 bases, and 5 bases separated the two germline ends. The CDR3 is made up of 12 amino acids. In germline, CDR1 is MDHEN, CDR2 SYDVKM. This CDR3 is CASSSQNSPLHF. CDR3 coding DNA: TGTGCCAGCAGTTCCCAAAATTCACCCCTCCACTTT.

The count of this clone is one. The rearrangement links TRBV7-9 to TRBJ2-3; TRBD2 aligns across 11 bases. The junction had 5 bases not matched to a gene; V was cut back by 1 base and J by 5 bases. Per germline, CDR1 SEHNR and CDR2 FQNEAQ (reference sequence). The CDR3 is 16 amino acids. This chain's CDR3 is CASSLDIAGGQDTQYF. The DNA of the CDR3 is TGTGCCAGCAGCTTAGATATAGCGGGGGGGCAAGATACGCAGTATTTT.

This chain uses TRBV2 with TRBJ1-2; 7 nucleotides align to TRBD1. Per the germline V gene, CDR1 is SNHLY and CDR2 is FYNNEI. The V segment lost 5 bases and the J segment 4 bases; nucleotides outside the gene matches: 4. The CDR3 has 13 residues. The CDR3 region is CASSKQGIYGYTF. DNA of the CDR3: TGTGCCAGCAGTAAACAGGGGATCTATGGCTACACCTTC.

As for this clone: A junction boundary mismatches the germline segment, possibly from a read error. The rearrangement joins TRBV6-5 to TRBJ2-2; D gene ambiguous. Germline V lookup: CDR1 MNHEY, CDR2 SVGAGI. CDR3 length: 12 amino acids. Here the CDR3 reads CPTFANTGELFF. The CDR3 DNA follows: TGCCCGACTTTTGCGAACACCGGGGAGCTGTTTTTT.

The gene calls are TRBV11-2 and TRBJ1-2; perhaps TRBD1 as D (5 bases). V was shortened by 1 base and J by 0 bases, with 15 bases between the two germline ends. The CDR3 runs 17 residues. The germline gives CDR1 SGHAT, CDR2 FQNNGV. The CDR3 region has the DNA TGTGCCAGCAGCTTAGGACGTCTCGGGACCGCTAACTATGGCTACACCTTC. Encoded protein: CASSLGRLGTANYGYTF.

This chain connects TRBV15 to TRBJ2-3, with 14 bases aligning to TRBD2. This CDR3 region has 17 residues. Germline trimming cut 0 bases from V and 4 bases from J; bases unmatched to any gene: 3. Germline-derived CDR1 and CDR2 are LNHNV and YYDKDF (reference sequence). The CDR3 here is CATSRERTSGGSDTQYF. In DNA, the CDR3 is TGTGCCACCAGCAGAGAGAGGACTAGCGGGGGGTCAGATACGCAGTATTTT.

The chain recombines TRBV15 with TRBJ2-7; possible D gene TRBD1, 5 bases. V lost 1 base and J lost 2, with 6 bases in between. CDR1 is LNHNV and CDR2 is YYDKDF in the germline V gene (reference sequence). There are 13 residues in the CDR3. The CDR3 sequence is CATSRGQPYEQYF. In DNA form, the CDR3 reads TGTGCCACCAGCAGAGGACAGCCCTACGAGCAGTACTTC.

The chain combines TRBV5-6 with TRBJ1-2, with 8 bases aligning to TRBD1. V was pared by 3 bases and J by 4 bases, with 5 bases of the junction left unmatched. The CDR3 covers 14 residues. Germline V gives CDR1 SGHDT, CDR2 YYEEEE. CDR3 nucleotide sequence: TGTGCCAGCAGCTCCGGGACAGGCCCCTATGGCTACACCTTC. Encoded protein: CASSSGTGPYGYTF.

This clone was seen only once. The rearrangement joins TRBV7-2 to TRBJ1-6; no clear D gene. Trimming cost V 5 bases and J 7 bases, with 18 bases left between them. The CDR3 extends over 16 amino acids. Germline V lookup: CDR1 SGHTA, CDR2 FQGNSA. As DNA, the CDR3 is TGTGCCAGCAGCCCCACCCCCGGGGTAGGAAATTCACCCCTCCACTTT. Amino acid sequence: CASSPTPGVGNSPLHF. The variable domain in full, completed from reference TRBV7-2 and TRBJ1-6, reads GAGVSQSPSNKVTEKGKDVELRCDPISGHTALYWYRQSLGQGLEFLIYFQGNSAPDKSGLPSDRFSAERTGGSVSTLTIQRTQQEDSAVYLCASSPTPGVGNSPLHFGNGTRLTVT.

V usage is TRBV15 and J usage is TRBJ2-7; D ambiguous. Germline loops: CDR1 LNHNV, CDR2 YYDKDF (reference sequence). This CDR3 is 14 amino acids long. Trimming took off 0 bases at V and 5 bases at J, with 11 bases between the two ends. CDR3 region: CATSRDLFPNEQYF. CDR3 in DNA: TGTGCCACCAGCAGAGATCTTTTTCCGAACGAGCAGTACTTC.

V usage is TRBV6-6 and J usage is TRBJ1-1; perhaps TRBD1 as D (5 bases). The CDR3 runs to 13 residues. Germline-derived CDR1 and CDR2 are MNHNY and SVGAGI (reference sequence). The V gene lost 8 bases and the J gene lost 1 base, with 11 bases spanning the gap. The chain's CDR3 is CASRITGNTEAFF. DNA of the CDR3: TGTGCCAGCCGAATCACAGGGAACACTGAAGCTTTCTTT.

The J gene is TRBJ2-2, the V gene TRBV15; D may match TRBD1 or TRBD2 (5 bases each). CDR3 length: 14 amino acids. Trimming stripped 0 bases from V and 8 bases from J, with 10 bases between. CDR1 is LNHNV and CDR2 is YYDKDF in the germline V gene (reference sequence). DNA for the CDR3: TGTGCCACCAGCAGAGAGGGGGAATCTGGGGAGCTGTTTTTT. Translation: CATSREGESGELFF.

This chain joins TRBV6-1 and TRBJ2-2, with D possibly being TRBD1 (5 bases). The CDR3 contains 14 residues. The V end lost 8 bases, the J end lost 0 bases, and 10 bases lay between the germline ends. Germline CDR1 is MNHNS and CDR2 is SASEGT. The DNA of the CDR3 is TGTGCCAGCTCACAGGATTCGAACACCGGGGAGCTGTTTTTT. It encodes CASSQDSNTGELFF.

Here the CDR3 reads CASSFERVYEQYF. CDR3 in DNA: TGTGCCAGCAGTTTTGAGCGGGTCTACGAGCAGTACTTC. The rearrangement links TRBV28 to TRBJ2-7, with a weak D call TRBD2 (6 bases). V was trimmed by 3 bases and J by 3 bases, leaving 9 bases between them. The CDR3 spans 13 residues. The germline CDR1 and CDR2 sequences are MDHEN and SYDVKM. Based on the CDR3 plus reference TRBV28 and TRBJ2-7, the full variable domain is DVKVTQSSRYLVKRTGEKVFLECVQDMDHENMFWYRQDPGLGLRLIYFSYDVKMKEKGDIPEGYSVSREKKERFSLILESASTNQTSMYLCASSFERVYEQYFGPGTRLTVT.

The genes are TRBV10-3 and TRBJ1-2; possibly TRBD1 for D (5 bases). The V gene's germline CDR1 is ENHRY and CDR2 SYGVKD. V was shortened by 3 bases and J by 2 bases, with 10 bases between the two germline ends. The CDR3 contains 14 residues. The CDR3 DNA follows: TGTGCCATCAGTGATGGTAGGGGAAACTATGGCTACACCTTC. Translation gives CAISDGRGNYGYTF.

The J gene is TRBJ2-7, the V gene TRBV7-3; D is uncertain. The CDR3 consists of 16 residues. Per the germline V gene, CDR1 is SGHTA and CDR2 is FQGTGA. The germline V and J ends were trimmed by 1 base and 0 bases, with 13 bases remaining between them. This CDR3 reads CASSLNPAVPSYEQYF. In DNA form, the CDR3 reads TGTGCCAGCAGCTTAAATCCCGCAGTTCCCTCCTACGAGCAGTACTTC. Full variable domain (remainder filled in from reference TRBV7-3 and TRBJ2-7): GAGVSQTPSNKVTEKGKYVELRCDPISGHTALYWYRQSLGQGPEFLIYFQGTGAADDSGLPNDRFFAVRPEGSVSTLKIQRTERGDSAVYLCASSLNPAVPSYEQYFGPGTRLTVT.